This record covers a single TCR beta chain. What it binds is unknown. This entry is derived from a study of shared clonotypes between healthy human individuals. Naive-designated CD8 cells lacked CD45RO, were positively enriched for CCR7, and omitted terminally differentiated effector memory CD45RA+ cells. Adult Caucasians living in Nashville, Tennessee made up all of the donors. Study-wide results and limits: Sharing across four donors was highest in naive CD4 (about 5%) and lowest in memory CD8 (roughly 0.4%). Clonotypes not shared had lower generation probabilities than those common to all four donors. The represented genetic and exposure-history diversity was limited by the small number of donors.

The protocol was immunoSEQ multiplex PCR, while the TCRdb copy is restricted to in-frame clones and leaves out a portion. The table has around 550,000 clones, 85% to 95% seen once. Germline V CDR1 and CDR2: SGHRS, YFSETQ. Trimming removed 4 bases from V and 4 bases from J, with 11 bases in between. This CDR3 region has 13 residues. The chain uses TRBV5-1 and TRBJ1-1; D remains unclear. The sequenced sample was naive CD8+ T cells sorted from blood. This receptor was taken from a young woman in good health. The CDR3 loop reads CASSPGRRTEAFF. The CDR3 nucleotides are TGCGCCAGCAGCCCAGGACGGCGCACTGAAGCTTTCTTT.